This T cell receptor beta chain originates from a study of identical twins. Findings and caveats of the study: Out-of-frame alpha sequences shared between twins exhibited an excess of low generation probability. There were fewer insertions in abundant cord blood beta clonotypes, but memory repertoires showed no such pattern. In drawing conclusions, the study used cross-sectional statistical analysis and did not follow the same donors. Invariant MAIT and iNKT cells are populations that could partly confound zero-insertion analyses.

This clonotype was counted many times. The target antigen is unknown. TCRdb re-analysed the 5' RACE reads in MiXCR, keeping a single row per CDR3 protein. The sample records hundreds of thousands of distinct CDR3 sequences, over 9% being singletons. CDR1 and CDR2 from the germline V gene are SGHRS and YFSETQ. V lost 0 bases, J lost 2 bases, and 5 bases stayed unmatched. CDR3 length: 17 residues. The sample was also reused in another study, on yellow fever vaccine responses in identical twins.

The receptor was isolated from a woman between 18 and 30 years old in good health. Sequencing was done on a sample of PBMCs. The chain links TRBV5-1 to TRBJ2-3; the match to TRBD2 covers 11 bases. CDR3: CASSLAKTSGNTDTQYF. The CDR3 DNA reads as TGCGCCAGCAGCTTGGCGAAGACTAGCGGGAACACAGATACGCAGTATTTT.